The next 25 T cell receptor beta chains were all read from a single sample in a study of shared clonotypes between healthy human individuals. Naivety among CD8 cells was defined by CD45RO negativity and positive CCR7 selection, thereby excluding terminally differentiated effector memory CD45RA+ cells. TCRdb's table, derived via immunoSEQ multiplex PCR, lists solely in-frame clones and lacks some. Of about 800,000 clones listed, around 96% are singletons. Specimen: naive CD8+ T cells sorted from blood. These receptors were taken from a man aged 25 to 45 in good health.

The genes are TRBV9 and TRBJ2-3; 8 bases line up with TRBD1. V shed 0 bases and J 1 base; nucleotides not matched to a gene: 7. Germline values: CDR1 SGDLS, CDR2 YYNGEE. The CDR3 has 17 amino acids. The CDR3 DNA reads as TGTGCCAGCAGCGTAGATGGGGCAGGGGGCGGCACAGATACGCAGTATTTT. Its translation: CASSVDGAGGGTDTQYF.

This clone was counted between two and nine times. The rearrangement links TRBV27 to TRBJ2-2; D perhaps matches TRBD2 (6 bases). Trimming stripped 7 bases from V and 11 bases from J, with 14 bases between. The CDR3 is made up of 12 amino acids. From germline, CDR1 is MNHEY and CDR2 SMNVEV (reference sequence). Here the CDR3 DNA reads TGTGCCAGCATCGGAGGGCGCTTCGAGCTGTTTTTT. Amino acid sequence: CASIGGRFELFF.

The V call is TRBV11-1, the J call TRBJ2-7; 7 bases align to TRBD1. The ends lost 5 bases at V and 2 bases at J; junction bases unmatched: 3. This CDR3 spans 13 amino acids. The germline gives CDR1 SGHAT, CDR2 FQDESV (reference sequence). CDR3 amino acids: CASSPGQTYEQYF. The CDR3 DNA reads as TGTGCCAGCAGCCCGGGACAGACCTACGAGCAGTACTTC. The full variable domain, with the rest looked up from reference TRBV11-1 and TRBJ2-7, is EAEVAQSPRYKITEKSQAVAFWCDPISGHATLYWYRQILGQGPELLVQFQDESVVDDSQLPKDRFSAERLKGVDSTLKIQPAELGDSAMYLCASSPGQTYEQYFGPGTRLTVT.

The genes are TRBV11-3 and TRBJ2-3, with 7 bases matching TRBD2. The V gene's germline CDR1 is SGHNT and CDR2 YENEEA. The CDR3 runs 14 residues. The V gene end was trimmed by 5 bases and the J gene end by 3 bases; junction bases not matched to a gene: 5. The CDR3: CASSKSSGTDTQYF. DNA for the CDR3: TGTGCCAGCAGCAAGTCTAGCGGAACAGATACGCAGTATTTT.

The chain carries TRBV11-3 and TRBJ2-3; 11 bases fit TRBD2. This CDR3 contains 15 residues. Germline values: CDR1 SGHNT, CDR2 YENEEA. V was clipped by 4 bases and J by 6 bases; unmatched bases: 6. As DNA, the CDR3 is TGTGCCAGCAGCTCCGGGACTAGCGGCGGGGATACGCAGTATTTT. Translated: CASSSGTSGGDTQYF.

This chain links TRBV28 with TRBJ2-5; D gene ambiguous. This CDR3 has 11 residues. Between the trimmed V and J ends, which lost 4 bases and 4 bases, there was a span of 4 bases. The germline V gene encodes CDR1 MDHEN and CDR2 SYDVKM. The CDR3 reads CASSSVETQYF. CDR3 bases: TGTGCCAGCAGTTCGGTAGAGACCCAGTACTTC.

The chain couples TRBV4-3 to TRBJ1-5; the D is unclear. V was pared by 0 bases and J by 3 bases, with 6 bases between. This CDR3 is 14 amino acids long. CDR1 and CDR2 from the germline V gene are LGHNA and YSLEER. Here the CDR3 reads CASSQDTFNQPQHF. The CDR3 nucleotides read TGCGCCAGCAGCCAAGACACTTTCAATCAGCCCCAGCATTTT.

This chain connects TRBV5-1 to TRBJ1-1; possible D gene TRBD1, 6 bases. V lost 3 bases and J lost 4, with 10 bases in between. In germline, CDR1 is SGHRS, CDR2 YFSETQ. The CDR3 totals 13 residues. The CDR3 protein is CASSSGQTTEAFF. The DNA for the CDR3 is TGCGCCAGCAGCTCCGGACAGACCACTGAAGCTTTCTTT.

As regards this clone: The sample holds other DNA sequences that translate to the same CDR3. The CDR3 bases are TGTGCCAGCAGCTTATGGGGAAATAGCAATCAGCCCCAGCATTTT. Protein product: CASSLWGNSNQPQHF. J is TRBJ1-5 and V is TRBV11-2; D is undetermined. The germline V and J ends were trimmed by 2 bases and 0 bases, with 8 bases remaining between them. The CDR3 has 15 amino acids. The germline gives CDR1 SGHAT, CDR2 FQNNGV.

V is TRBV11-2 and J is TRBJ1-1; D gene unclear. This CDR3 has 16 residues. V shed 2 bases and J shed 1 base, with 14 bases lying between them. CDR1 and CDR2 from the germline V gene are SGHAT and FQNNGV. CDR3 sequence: CASSLFHETKNTEAFF. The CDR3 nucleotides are TGTGCCAGCAGCTTATTTCACGAAACAAAGAACACTGAAGCTTTCTTT.

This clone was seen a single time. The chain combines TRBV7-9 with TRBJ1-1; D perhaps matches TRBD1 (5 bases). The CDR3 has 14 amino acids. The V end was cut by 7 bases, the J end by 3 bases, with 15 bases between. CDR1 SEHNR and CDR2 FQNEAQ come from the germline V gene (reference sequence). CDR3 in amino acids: CASTITWGDTEAFF. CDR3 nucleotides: TGTGCCAGCACAATCACTTGGGGGGACACTGAAGCTTTCTTT.

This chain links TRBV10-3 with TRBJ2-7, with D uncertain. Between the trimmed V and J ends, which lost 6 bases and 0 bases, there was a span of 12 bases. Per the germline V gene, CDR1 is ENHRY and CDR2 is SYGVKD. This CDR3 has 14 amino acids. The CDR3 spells CAISLTESSYEQYF. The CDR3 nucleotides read TGTGCCATCAGCCTGACGGAAAGCTCCTACGAGCAGTACTTC.

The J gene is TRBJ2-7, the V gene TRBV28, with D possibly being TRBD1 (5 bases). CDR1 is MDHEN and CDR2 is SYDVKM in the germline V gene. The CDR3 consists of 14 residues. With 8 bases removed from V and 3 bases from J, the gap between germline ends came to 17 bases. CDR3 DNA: TGTGCCAGCGTTGGCCAGGGAAACTACTACGAGCAGTACTTC. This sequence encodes CASVGQGNYYEQYF.

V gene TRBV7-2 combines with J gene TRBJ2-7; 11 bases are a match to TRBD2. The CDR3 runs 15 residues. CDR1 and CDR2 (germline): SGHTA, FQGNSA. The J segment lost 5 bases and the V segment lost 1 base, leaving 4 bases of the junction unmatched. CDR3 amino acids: CASSLVSGRANEQYF. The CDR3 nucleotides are TGTGCCAGCAGCTTAGTTAGCGGGAGGGCCAACGAGCAGTACTTC. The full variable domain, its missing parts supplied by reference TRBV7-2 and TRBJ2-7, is GAGVSQSPSNKVTEKGKDVELRCDPISGHTALYWYRQSLGQGLEFLIYFQGNSAPDKSGLPSDRFSAERTGGSVSTLTIQRTQQEDSAVYLCASSLVSGRANEQYFGPGTRLTVT.

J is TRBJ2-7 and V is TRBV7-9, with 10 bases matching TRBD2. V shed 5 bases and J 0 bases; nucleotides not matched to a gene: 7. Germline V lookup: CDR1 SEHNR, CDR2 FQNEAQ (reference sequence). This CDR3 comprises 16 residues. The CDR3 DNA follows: TGTGCCAGCAGCCCTGGGACTAGCGATAGCTCCTACGAGCAGTACTTC. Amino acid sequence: CASSPGTSDSSYEQYF.

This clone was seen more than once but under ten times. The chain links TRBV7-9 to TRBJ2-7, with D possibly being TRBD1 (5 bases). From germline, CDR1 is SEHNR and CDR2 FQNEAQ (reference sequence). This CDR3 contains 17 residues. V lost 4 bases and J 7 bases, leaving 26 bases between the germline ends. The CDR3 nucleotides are TGTGCCAGCAGCTCCGCTCCGGGCAGGGTCCCAGGATGGGAGCAGTACTTC. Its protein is CASSSAPGRVPGWEQYF. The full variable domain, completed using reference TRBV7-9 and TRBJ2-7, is DTGVSQNPRHKITKRGQNVTFRCDPISEHNRLYWYRQTLGQGPEFLTYFQNEAQLEKSRLLSDRFSAERPKGSFSTLEIQRTEQGDSAMYLCASSSAPGRVPGWEQYFGPGTRLTVT.

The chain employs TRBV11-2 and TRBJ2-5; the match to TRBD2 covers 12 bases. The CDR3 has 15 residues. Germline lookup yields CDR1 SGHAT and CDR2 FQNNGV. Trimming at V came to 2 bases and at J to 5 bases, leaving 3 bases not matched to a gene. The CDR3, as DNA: TGTGCCAGCAGCTTATTAGGGACTAGCGGGGAGACCCAGTACTTC. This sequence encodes CASSLLGTSGETQYF.

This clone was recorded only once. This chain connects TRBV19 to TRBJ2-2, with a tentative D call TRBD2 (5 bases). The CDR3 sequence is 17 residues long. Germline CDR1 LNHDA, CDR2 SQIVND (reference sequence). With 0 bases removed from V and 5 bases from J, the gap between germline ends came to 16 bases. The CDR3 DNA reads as TGTGCCAGTAGTATAGATCAACCTGACCGGAGGACCGGGGAGCTGTTTTTT. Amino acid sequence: CASSIDQPDRRTGELFF.

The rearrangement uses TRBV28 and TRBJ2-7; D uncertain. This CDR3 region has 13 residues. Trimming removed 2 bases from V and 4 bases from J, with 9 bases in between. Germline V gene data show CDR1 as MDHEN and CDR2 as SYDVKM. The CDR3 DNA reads TGTGCCAGCAGTTTAACTGCATTTTACGAGCAGTACTTC. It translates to CASSLTAFYEQYF.

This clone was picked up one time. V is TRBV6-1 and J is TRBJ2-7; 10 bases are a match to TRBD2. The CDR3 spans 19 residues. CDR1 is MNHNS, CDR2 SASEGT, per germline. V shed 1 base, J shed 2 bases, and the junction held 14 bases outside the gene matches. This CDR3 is CASSEEEGGTLAGTYEQYF. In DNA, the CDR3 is TGTGCCAGCAGTGAAGAAGAAGGGGGAACACTAGCGGGAACCTACGAGCAGTACTTC.

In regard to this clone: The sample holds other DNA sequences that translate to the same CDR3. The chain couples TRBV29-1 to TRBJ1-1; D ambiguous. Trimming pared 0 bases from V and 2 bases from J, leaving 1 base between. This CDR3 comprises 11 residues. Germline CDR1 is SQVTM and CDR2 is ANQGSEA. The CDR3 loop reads CSVEDNTEAFF. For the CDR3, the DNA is TGCAGCGTTGAAGATAACACTGAAGCTTTCTTT.

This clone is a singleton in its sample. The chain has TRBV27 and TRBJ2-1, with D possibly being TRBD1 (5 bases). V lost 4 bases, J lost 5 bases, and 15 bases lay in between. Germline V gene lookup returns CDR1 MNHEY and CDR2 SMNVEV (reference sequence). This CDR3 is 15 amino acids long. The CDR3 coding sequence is TGTGCCAGCAGTTCCCGACAGACTCTCGACAATGAGCAGTTCTTC. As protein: CASSSRQTLDNEQFF.

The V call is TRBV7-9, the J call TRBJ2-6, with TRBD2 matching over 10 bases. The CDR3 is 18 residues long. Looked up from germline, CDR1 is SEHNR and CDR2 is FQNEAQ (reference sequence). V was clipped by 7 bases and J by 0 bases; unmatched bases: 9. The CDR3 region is CASKPRTSGFSGANVLTF. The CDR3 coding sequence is TGTGCCAGCAAACCGAGGACTAGCGGCTTCTCTGGGGCCAACGTCCTGACTTTC.

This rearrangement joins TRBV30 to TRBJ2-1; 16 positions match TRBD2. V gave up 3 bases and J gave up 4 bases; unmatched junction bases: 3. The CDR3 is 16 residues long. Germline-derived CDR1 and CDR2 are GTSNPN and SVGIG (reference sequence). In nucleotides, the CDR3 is TGTGCCTGGAGGGGGACTAGCGGGAGGGCTTACAATGAGCAGTTCTTC. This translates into CAWRGTSGRAYNEQFF.

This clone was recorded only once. The CDR3 reads CASSQVPDDYGYTF. CDR3 sequence (DNA): TGCGCCAGCAGCCAAGTCCCCGATGATTATGGCTACACCTTC. The J gene is TRBJ1-2, the V gene TRBV4-1; D is unclear. Germline V gene lookup returns CDR1 MGHRA and CDR2 YSYEKL. The V end was cut by 1 base, the J end by 5 bases, with 11 bases between. This CDR3 is 14 amino acids long.